The clone carrying this T cell receptor (beta chain) was counted many times. The antigen remains undetermined. Germline values: CDR1 MDHEN, CDR2 SYDVKM. The trim removed 5 bases at V and 0 bases at J, leaving 11 bases unmatched. CDR3 length: 18 residues. This sample is part of a study of T cells in Graves' hyperthyroidism and ophthalmopathy. Study observations and caveats: Among thyroid clonotypes expanded above 0.001, most also appeared in blood.

Template material for amplifying TCR beta CDR3 regions consisted of RNA transcripts. The HTBI primer set was used in a first-round RT-PCR of the TCR CDR3. TCRdb called the multiplex PCR reads again in MiXCR, with one record for every CDR3 protein. The table has around 400,000 distinct CDR3 sequences, approximately 13% seen once. The sequenced sample was blood. The sequence was obtained from a woman aged 18-29 years with Graves' hyperthyroidism. The V call is TRBV28, the J call TRBJ1-5, with 9 bases matching TRBD1. The CDR3 here is CASSRMTGGNPSNQPQHF. CDR3 in DNA: TGTGCCAGCAGTCGAATGACAGGGGGTAACCCTAGCAATCAGCCCCAGCATTTT.